One sample yielded the 31 T cell receptor beta chains listed below, sequenced in a study of T cells in Graves' hyperthyroidism and ophthalmopathy (dated by TCRdb to between 2018 and 2021). The library was made by multiplex PCR. TCRdb shows the sequencer as Illumina HiSeq 2000. The TCR beta CDR3 regions were amplified from RNA transcripts. The TCR CDR3 was subjected to a first round of RT-PCR using the HTBI primer set and the Qiagen OneStep RT-PCR kit. TCRdb ran its own pipeline on the public reads, namely fastp trimming at Q25 and MiXCR clone calling, and kept in-frame beta chains. Every entry covers one CDR3 protein and lists the most common genes and DNA from its rows. This sample lists under 350,000 distinct CDR3 sequences; approximately 15% were detected once. 7.9% of the sample is in the top ten clones. The sequenced sample was blood. The receptors were gathered from a woman aged 40 to 50 with Graves' hyperthyroidism.

The chain has TRBV28 and TRBJ2-1, with a tentative D call TRBD2 (6 bases). The length of the CDR3 is 13 residues. Germline CDR1 and CDR2: MDHEN and SYDVKM. With 10 bases removed from V and 0 bases from J, the gap between germline ends came to 10 bases. The CDR3 bases are TGTGCCACCCGAGCGGGCTCCTACAATGAGCAGTTCTTC. Translating gives CATRAGSYNEQFF.

V is TRBV4-2 and J is TRBJ2-3, with D possibly matching TRBD2 (6 bases). Trimming cost V 1 base and J 5 bases, with 7 bases left between them. This CDR3 comprises 13 residues. CDR1 is LGHNA, CDR2 YNFKEQ, per germline. The CDR3: CASSQVGGDTQYF. The CDR3 DNA is TGTGCCAGCAGCCAAGTCGGGGGAGATACGCAGTATTTT.

The V and J genes are TRBV7-9 and TRBJ1-2; a weak D match, TRBD1 (5 bases). V dropped 4 bases and J dropped 3 bases, with 12 bases sitting between them. CDR3 length equals 14 residues. The germline V gene encodes CDR1 SEHNR and CDR2 FQNEAQ (reference sequence). CDR3 coding DNA: TGTGCCAGCAGCTGGACCGGGACGGACTATGGCTACACCTTC. It yields the protein CASSWTGTDYGYTF. The complete variable domain, with remaining parts taken from reference TRBV7-9 and TRBJ1-2, reads DTGVSQNPRHKITKRGQNVTFRCDPISEHNRLYWYRQTLGQGPEFLTYFQNEAQLEKSRLLSDRFSAERPKGSFSTLEIQRTEQGDSAMYLCASSWTGTDYGYTFGSGTRLTVV.

This clonotype was observed at least ten times. The chain combines TRBV28 with TRBJ2-7; D may be TRBD1 or TRBD2 (5 bases each). The CDR3 loop spans 15 amino acids. Germline V gene sequence: CDR1 MDHEN, CDR2 SYDVKM. Trimming removed 6 bases at V and 6 bases at J, with 21 bases between. In DNA form, the CDR3 reads TGTGCCAGCAGCCAACCGGGACCTGGGGATCGCGAGCAGTACTTC. Its protein product is CASSQPGPGDREQYF. The variable domain in full, with the rest retrieved from reference TRBV28 and TRBJ2-7, is DVKVTQSSRYLVKRTGEKVFLECVQDMDHENMFWYRQDPGLGLRLIYFSYDVKMKEKGDIPEGYSVSREKKERFSLILESASTNQTSMYLCASSQPGPGDREQYFGPGTRLTVT.

The table lists this clonotype with many counts. The chain uses TRBV5-6 and TRBJ1-5; 8 bases are a match to TRBD1. The V gene end was trimmed by 2 bases and the J gene end by 2 bases; junction bases not matched to a gene: 6. The CDR3 has 16 residues. CDR1 SGHDT and CDR2 YYEEEE come from the germline V gene. The CDR3 is CASSFGQGGGNQPQHF. The DNA for the CDR3 is TGTGCCAGCAGCTTCGGACAGGGAGGGGGCAATCAGCCCCAGCATTTT.

This clonotype was seen ten or more times. V and J are TRBV20-1 and TRBJ1-5; D ambiguous. This CDR3 is built from 13 residues. V was clipped by 3 bases and J by 7 bases, with 13 bases between them. Germline V lookup: CDR1 DFQATT, CDR2 SNEGSKA (reference sequence). The CDR3 loop reads CSASSGIYQPQHF. CDR3 nucleotide sequence: TGCAGTGCTAGTTCCGGGATTTACCAGCCCCAGCATTTT.

In this sample, this clonotype turned up many times. CDR3 sequence: CASSYWSANTGELFF. The CDR3 region has the DNA TGTGCCAGCAGTTACTGGTCGGCAAACACCGGGGAGCTGTTTTTT. The chain couples TRBV6-6 to TRBJ2-2; no reliable D call. This CDR3 is built from 15 residues. Germline loops: CDR1 MNHNY, CDR2 SVGAGI (reference sequence). V shed 1 base and J shed 2 bases, with 8 bases lying between them.

The chain has TRBV6-4 and TRBJ2-1, with 12 positions matching TRBD1. Germline V gives CDR1 MRHNA, CDR2 SNTAGT. The CDR3 is made up of 15 amino acids. V was clipped by 2 bases and J by 9 bases; unmatched bases: 5. CDR3 residues: CASSDVGTGGSEQFF. DNA of the CDR3: TGTGCCAGCAGTGACGTTGGGACAGGGGGCAGTGAGCAGTTCTTC.

On this clonotype itself: A much larger clone is a single base away; this may be a read error. The V call is TRBV6-1, the J call TRBJ1-6; D not resolved. The V gene's germline CDR1 is MNHNS and CDR2 SASEGT. The CDR3 loop spans 12 amino acids. The ends were cut back, 3 bases at V and 11 bases at J, with 8 bases in the middle. The CDR3 nucleotides are TGTGCCAGCAGTGAGGACGGGCCACCCCTCCACTTT. Encoded protein: CASSEDGPPLHF.

This clonotype was seen a handful of times. The chain couples TRBV18 to TRBJ1-5; D is perhaps TRBD1 (5 bases). V lost 2 bases and J lost 3, with 5 bases in between. The CDR3 is made up of 13 amino acids. The V gene's germline CDR1 is KGHSH and CDR2 LQKENI. The CDR3 here is CASSPGANQPQHF. CDR3 DNA: TGTGCCAGCTCACCAGGGGCCAATCAGCCCCAGCATTTT.

Of note for this clonotype: A read error may explain this, as a much larger clone is one base away. CDR3 in DNA: TGTGCCAGCAGTTTTACAGGGAGGTCCTACGAGCAGCACTTC. Amino acids: CASSFTGRSYEQHF. V gene TRBV27 combines with J gene TRBJ2-7, with D possibly called TRBD1 or TRBD2 (6 bases each). This CDR3 has 14 residues. Germline lookup yields CDR1 MNHEY and CDR2 SMNVEV (reference sequence).

The chain has TRBV20-1 and TRBJ2-7; 12 bases are shared with TRBD2. CDR1 and CDR2 (germline): DFQATT, SNEGSKA (reference sequence). The CDR3 has 15 amino acids. V trimming: 5 bases; J trimming: 7 bases; junction bases outside the gene matches: 12. The CDR3 DNA follows: TGCAGTGCTCCCCTAGCGGGAGGGCCTATACGGGAGCAGTACTTC. Protein: CSAPLAGGPIREQYF.

This clonotype was seen ten or more times. The chain links TRBV7-2 to TRBJ1-5; TRBD1 matches 9 bases. This CDR3 is 15 amino acids long. V shed 5 bases, J shed 4 bases, and the junction held 6 bases outside the gene matches. Germline assignment: CDR1 SGHTA and CDR2 FQGNSA. CDR3 sequence reads: CASSPRQGGNQPQHF. Written as DNA, the CDR3 is TGTGCCAGCAGCCCCAGACAGGGGGGGAATCAGCCCCAGCATTTT.

Written as DNA, the CDR3 is TGTGCCAGCATCGGACAGGGTGAAAGCTCTGGGGCCAACGTCCTGACTTTC. Protein: CASIGQGESSGANVLTF. This chain joins TRBV13 and TRBJ2-6; 8 bases map to TRBD1. The V gene end was trimmed by 7 bases and the J gene end by 0 bases; junction bases not matched to a gene: 8. Per the germline V gene, CDR1 is PRHDT and CDR2 is FYEKMQ (reference sequence). The CDR3 consists of 17 residues. The full variable domain, completed using reference TRBV13 and TRBJ2-6, is AAGVIQSPRHLIKEKRETATLKCYPIPRHDTVYWYQQGPGQDPQFLISFYEKMQSDKGSIPDRFSAQQFSDYHSELNMSSLELGDSALYFCASIGQGESSGANVLTFGAGSRLTVL.

The chain joins TRBV6-1 to TRBJ1-2; 7 nucleotides align to TRBD1. V trimming: 5 bases; J trimming: 4 bases; junction bases outside the gene matches: 10. The CDR3 has 15 residues. Germline assignment: CDR1 MNHNS and CDR2 SASEGT. The CDR3 loop reads CASSYTGAVIYGYTF. The CDR3 DNA reads TGTGCCAGCAGTTATACAGGGGCGGTAATCTATGGCTACACCTTC.

J is TRBJ1-1 and V is TRBV19; 12 bases map to TRBD1. V dropped 7 bases and J dropped 0; count of bases not matched to a gene: 9. The CDR3 spans 17 residues. Germline values: CDR1 LNHDA, CDR2 SQIVND (reference sequence). This CDR3 reads CASTSGTGGRMNTEAFF. Here the CDR3 DNA reads TGTGCCAGTACCTCTGGGACAGGGGGCAGGATGAACACTGAAGCTTTCTTT.

This clonotype has at least ten counts. V and J are TRBV2 and TRBJ2-1; 7 positions match TRBD1. CDR3 length: 15 amino acids. Germline lookup yields CDR1 SNHLY and CDR2 FYNNEI. The V and J ends lost 1 base and 0 bases, in that order; junction bases with no gene match: 0. In DNA, the CDR3 is TGTGCCAGCAGTGAAGGGGACAGCTCCTACAATGAGCAGTTCTTC. Residues: CASSEGDSSYNEQFF.

This clonotype was observed at least ten times. The V gene is TRBV20-1, the J gene TRBJ1-6; D gene ambiguous. This CDR3 has 16 amino acids. Germline assignment: CDR1 DFQATT and CDR2 SNEGSKA (reference sequence). V was cut by 0 bases and J by 9 bases, with 18 bases left in between. The CDR3 spells CSARDPSGKQTSPLHF. The CDR3 coding sequence is TGCAGTGCTAGAGATCCGTCGGGTAAACAAACTTCACCCCTCCACTTT.

This clonotype was found many times. The CDR3 here is CAWSDLYEQYF. The CDR3 DNA reads TGTGCCTGGAGTGACTTGTACGAGCAGTACTTC. The chain links TRBV30 to TRBJ2-7, with unresolved D. The length of the CDR3 is 11 residues. Looked up from germline, CDR1 is GTSNPN and CDR2 is SVGIG (reference sequence). The V and J ends lost 1 base and 4 bases respectively, with 5 bases between them.

This clonotype was counted a few times. The chain is built from TRBV20-1 and TRBJ1-2; D uncertain. Trimming took off 6 bases at V and 0 bases at J, with 11 bases between the two ends. This CDR3 comprises 13 residues. CDR1 is DFQATT, CDR2 SNEGSKA, per germline (reference sequence). The CDR3: CSATASANYGYTF. CDR3 sequence (DNA): TGCAGTGCAACAGCCTCCGCTAACTATGGCTACACCTTC.

This clonotype was seen more than once but under ten times. The rearrangement links TRBV19 to TRBJ2-5; no reliable D call. Germline lookup yields CDR1 LNHDA and CDR2 SQIVND (reference sequence). This CDR3 has 14 residues. The ends were cut back, 2 bases at V and 3 bases at J, with 10 bases in the middle. This CDR3 reads CASSIQQGEETQYF. In DNA form, the CDR3 reads TGTGCCAGTAGTATACAGCAAGGCGAAGAGACCCAGTACTTC. Based on the CDR3 plus reference TRBV19 and TRBJ2-5, the full variable domain is DGGITQSPKYLFRKEGQNVTLSCEQNLNHDAMYWYRQDPGQGLRLIYYSQIVNDFQKGDIAEGYSVSREKKESFPLTVTSAQKNPTAFYLCASSIQQGEETQYFGPGTRLLVL.

V usage is TRBV6-1 and J usage is TRBJ1-2; D is uncertain. The CDR3 is made up of 15 amino acids. Trimming removed 7 bases at V and 3 bases at J, with 18 bases between. Germline CDR1 reads MNHNS; CDR2 reads SASEGT. The CDR3 nucleotides read TGTGCCAGCACCTACAACCCCCCCCCAGACTATGGCTACACCTTC. It is translated as CASTYNPPPDYGYTF.

This clonotype showed up just a few times. The rearrangement joins TRBV6-1 to TRBJ2-7; 7 nucleotides agree with TRBD1. CDR1 and CDR2 from the germline V gene are MNHNS and SASEGT. The CDR3 is 16 residues long. J gave up 4 bases and V 5 bases, and 14 bases lay outside the gene matches. The CDR3 here is CASSYSDRALTYEQYF. The CDR3 DNA is TGTGCCAGCAGTTACAGCGACAGGGCCCTTACTTACGAGCAGTACTTC.

This clonotype occurred many times. The chain is built from TRBV7-8 and TRBJ1-5; 12 positions match TRBD1. The CDR3 has 15 residues. Germline trimming cut 11 bases from V and 4 bases from J; bases unmatched to any gene: 9. CDR1 and CDR2 (germline): SGHVS, FQNEAQ. In nucleotides, the CDR3 is TGTGCCGTCCGCCGGGACAGGGGGCGAAATCAGCCCCAGCATTTT. This codes for CAVRRDRGRNQPQHF.

This clonotype was seen only a few times. The chain combines TRBV2 with TRBJ1-3; TRBD1 might be the D (6 bases). Germline V lookup: CDR1 SNHLY, CDR2 FYNNEI. The CDR3 has 16 amino acids. V was cut by 2 bases and J by 0 bases, with 11 bases left in between. CDR3 protein: CASSETGANSGNTIYF. The DNA of the CDR3 is TGTGCCAGCAGTGAAACGGGGGCCAACTCTGGAAACACCATATATTTT. The full variable domain, in which reference TRBV2 and TRBJ1-3 provide the parts outside the CDR3, is EPEVTQTPSHQVTQMGQEVILRCVPISNHLYFYWYRQILGQKVEFLVSFYNNEISEKSEIFDDQFSVERPDGSNFTLKIRSTKLEDSAMYFCASSETGANSGNTIYFGEGSWLTVV.

This clonotype was counted many times. The chain joins TRBV7-2 to TRBJ2-1; the match to TRBD2 covers 10 bases. Germline V CDR1 and CDR2: SGHTA, FQGNSA. The CDR3 covers 16 residues. V lost 5 bases, J lost 8 bases, and 12 bases stayed unmatched. Here the CDR3 DNA reads TGTGCCAGCAGCAACCGAGGGGCTAGCGGGAGCGATGAGCAGTTCTTC. Its translation: CASSNRGASGSDEQFF.

This chain links TRBV14 with TRBJ2-1, with 11 bases lining up with TRBD2. Germline values: CDR1 SGHDN, CDR2 FVKESK. The CDR3 totals 16 residues. Unmatched junction bases numbered 6, after V lost 4 bases and J lost 4 bases. CDR3 region: CASSPRTSGLYNEQFF. CDR3 nucleotide sequence: TGTGCCAGCAGCCCCAGGACTAGCGGGCTTTACAATGAGCAGTTCTTC.

This clonotype was recorded many times. The chain employs TRBV28 and TRBJ2-3, with D possibly TRBD1 on 6 matching bases. The CDR3 totals 15 residues. Germline loops: CDR1 MDHEN, CDR2 SYDVKM. The V and J ends lost 3 bases and 6 bases respectively, with 16 bases between them. This chain's CDR3 is CASSFRGHPQDTQYF. The CDR3 DNA sequence: TGTGCCAGCAGTTTCAGGGGCCACCCCCAGGATACGCAGTATTTT.

This clonotype came up many times. V is TRBV20-1 and J is TRBJ2-5, with 11 bases lining up with TRBD2. The CDR3 sequence is 14 residues long. Unmatched junction bases numbered 5, after V lost 3 bases and J lost 5 bases. Germline V gene lookup returns CDR1 DFQATT and CDR2 SNEGSKA (reference sequence). CDR3 residues: CSASLAGGSETQYF. The CDR3 DNA sequence: TGCAGTGCTAGCCTAGCGGGAGGCAGTGAGACCCAGTACTTC.

Only a few counts were recorded for this clonotype. V usage is TRBV27 and J usage is TRBJ2-2, with D hard to call. Per the germline V gene, CDR1 is MNHEY and CDR2 is SMNVEV (reference sequence). Trimming cost V 2 bases and J 2 bases, with 9 bases left between them. The CDR3 loop spans 15 amino acids. CDR3 nucleotides: TGTGCCAGCAGTTTAATGGGCCTAAACACCGGGGAGCTGTTTTTT. Residues: CASSLMGLNTGELFF.

The CDR3 coding sequence is TGTGCCAGCAGCCAAGTAGGGGGCAGGACCTACGAGCAGTACTTC. Translating it yields CASSQVGGRTYEQYF. The V and J genes are TRBV3-1 and TRBJ2-7; 7 nucleotides agree with TRBD1. The germline V gene encodes CDR1 LGHDT and CDR2 YNNKEL (reference sequence). The length of the CDR3 is 15 residues. V shed 1 base, J shed 2 bases, and the junction held 5 bases outside the gene matches.